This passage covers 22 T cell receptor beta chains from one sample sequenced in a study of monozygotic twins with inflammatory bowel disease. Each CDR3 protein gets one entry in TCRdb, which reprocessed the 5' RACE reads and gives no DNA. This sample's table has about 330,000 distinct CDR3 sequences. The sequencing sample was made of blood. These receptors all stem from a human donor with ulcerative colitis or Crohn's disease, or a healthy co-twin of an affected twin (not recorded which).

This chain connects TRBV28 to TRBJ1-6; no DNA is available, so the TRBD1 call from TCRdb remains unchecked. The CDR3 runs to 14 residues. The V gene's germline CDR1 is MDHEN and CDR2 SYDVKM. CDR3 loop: CASSSWTAGSPLHF. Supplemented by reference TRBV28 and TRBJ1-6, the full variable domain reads DVKVTQSSRYLVKRTGEKVFLECVQDMDHENMFWYRQDPGLGLRLIYFSYDVKMKEKGDIPEGYSVSREKKERFSLILESASTNQTSMYLCASSSWTAGSPLHFGNGTRLTVT.

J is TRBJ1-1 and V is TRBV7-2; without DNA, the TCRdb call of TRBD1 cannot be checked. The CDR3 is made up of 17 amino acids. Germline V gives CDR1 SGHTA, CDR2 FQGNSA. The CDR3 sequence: CASSLAGTGGASTEAFF.

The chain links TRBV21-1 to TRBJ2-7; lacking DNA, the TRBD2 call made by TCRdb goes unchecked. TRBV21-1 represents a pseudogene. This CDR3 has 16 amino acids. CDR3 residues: CASSNWTGPRVNEQYF.

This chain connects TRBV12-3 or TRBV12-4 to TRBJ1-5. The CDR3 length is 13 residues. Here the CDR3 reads CASNKERNQPQHF.

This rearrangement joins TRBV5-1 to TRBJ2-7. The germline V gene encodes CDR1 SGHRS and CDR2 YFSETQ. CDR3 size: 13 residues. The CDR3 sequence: CASSFGVHYEQYF.

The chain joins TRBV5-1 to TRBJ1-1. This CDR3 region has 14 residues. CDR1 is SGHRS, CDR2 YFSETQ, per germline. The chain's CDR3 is CASSRGTSNAEAFF.

CDR3 residues: CASSHEGTYTGELFF. V and J are TRBV18 and TRBJ2-2; without DNA, the TCRdb call of TRBD2 cannot be checked. Germline V gives CDR1 KGHSH, CDR2 LQKENI. The length of the CDR3 is 15 residues.

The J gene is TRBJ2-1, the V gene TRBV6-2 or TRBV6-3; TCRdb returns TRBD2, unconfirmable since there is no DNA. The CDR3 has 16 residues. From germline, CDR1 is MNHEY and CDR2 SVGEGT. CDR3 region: CASRPTSGGVYNEQFF.

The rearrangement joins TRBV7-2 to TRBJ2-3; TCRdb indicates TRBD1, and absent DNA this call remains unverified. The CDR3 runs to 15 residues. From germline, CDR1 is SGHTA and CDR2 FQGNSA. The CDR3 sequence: CASSLAPAPVDTQYF.

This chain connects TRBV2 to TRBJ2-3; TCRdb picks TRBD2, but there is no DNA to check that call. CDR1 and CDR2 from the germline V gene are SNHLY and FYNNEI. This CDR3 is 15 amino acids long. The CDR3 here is CASRRDLPYTDTQYF.

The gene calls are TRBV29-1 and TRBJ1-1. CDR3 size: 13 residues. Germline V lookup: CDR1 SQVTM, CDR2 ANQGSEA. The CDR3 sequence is CSVEGRQNTEAFF.

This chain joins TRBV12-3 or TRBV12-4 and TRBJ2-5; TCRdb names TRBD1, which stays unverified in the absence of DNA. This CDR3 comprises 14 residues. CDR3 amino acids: CASTTGLLQETQYF.

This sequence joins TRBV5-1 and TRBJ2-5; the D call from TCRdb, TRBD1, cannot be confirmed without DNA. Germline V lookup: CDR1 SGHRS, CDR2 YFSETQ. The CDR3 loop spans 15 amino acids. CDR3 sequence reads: CASSPLDRSQETQYF.

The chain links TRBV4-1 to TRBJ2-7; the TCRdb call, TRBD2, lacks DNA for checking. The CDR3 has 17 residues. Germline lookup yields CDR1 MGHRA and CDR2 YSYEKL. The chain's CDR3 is CASSQGSSGRSSYEQYF.

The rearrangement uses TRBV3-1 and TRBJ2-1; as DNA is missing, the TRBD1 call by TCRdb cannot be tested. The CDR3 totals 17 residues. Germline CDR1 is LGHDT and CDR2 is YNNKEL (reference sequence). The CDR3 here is CASSHSPGLGSLNEQFF.

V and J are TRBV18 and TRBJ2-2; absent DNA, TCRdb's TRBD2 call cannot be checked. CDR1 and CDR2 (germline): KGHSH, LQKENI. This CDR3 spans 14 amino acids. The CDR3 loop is CASSPARNTGELFF. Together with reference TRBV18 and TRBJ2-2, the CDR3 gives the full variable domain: NAGVMQNPRHLVRRRGQEARLRCSPMKGHSHVYWYRQLPEEGLKFMVYLQKENIIDESGMPKERFSAEFPKEGPSILRIQQVVRGDSAAYFCASSPARNTGELFFGEGSRLTVL.

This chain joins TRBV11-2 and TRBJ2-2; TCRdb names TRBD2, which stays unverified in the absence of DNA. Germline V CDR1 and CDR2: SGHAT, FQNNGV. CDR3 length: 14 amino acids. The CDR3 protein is CASSPGGATRWLFF.

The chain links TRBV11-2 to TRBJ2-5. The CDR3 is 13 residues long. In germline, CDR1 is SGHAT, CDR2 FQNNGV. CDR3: CASSPRDPGAQYF.

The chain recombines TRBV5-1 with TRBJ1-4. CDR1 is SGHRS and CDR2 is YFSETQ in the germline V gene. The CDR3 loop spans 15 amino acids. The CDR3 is CASSWRTGTNEKLFF.

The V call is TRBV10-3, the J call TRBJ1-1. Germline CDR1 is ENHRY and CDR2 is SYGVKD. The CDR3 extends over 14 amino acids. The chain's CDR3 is CAISEGRAITEAFF.

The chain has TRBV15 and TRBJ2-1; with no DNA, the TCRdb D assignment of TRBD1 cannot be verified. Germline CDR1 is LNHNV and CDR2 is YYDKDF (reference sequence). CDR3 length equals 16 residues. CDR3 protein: CATSPRQTGVGNVQFF.

CDR3 region: CASSLLTREGETQYF. V is TRBV5-1 and J is TRBJ2-5; the D call of TRBD1 rests on TCRdb alone, since no DNA is present to check it. The germline V gene encodes CDR1 SGHRS and CDR2 YFSETQ. This CDR3 is built from 15 residues. Filled out from reference TRBV5-1 and TRBJ2-5, the complete variable domain reads KAGVTQTPRYLIKTRGQQVTLSCSPISGHRSVSWYQQTPGQGLQFLFEYFSETQRNKGNFPGRFSGRQFSNSRSEMNVSTLELGDSALYLCASSLLTREGETQYFGPGTRLLVL.